The 9 T cell receptor beta chains given below trace back to one sample, sequenced in a study of blood T cell repertoires in COVID-19. TCRdb keeps only in-frame clones here, not all; method: immunoSEQ multiplex PCR. The table records about 390,000 clones, more than 75% of them present only once. Material: peripheral blood. Receptors were obtained from a woman aged 60-70 years with COVID-19, enrolled during active disease.

This chain connects TRBV28 to TRBJ1-5, with D possibly matching TRBD1 (6 bases). V was trimmed by 7 bases and J by 0 bases, leaving 19 bases between them. Germline CDR1 MDHEN, CDR2 SYDVKM. The CDR3 sequence is 17 residues long. CDR3 loop: CASNLPGQSYSNQPQHF. The CDR3 bases are TGTGCCAGCAATCTGCCGGGACAATCTTATAGCAATCAGCCCCAGCATTTT.

The rearrangement uses TRBV10-3 and TRBJ1-2; TRBD1 might be the D (5 bases). V lost 8 bases to trimming and J lost 0 bases, with 10 bases between them. This CDR3 comprises 13 residues. Germline CDR1 reads ENHRY; CDR2 reads SYGVKD. Written as DNA, the CDR3 is TGTGCCATCGGGGCGAATTCTAACTATGGCTACACCTTC. It encodes CAIGANSNYGYTF.

The V gene is TRBV19, the J gene TRBJ1-2; the match to TRBD1 covers 7 bases. The V gene end was trimmed by 6 bases and the J gene end by 3 bases; junction bases not matched to a gene: 7. Germline V gene lookup returns CDR1 LNHDA and CDR2 SQIVND (reference sequence). The CDR3 has 14 residues. CDR3 region: CASSPSGTDYGYTF. The CDR3 nucleotides are TGTGCCAGTAGCCCGTCTGGGACAGACTATGGCTACACCTTC.

The chain links TRBV5-1 to TRBJ1-6; D perhaps matches TRBD1 (5 bases). With 4 bases removed from V and 7 bases from J, the gap between germline ends came to 15 bases. The CDR3 spans 15 residues. Germline CDR1 is SGHRS and CDR2 is YFSETQ. The CDR3, as DNA: TGCGCCAGCAGCCCGTCGGAGGGGTGGAATTCACCCCTCCACTTT. Amino acid sequence: CASSPSEGWNSPLHF. The variable domain in full, completed from reference TRBV5-1 and TRBJ1-6, reads KAGVTQTPRYLIKTRGQQVTLSCSPISGHRSVSWYQQTPGQGLQFLFEYFSETQRNKGNFPGRFSGRQFSNSRSEMNVSTLELGDSALYLCASSPSEGWNSPLHFGNGTRLTVT.

The rearrangement joins TRBV6-5 to TRBJ1-1; maybe TRBD1 (5 bases). The germline CDR1 and CDR2 sequences are MNHEY and SVGAGI. The CDR3 totals 12 residues. V lost 6 bases and J lost 7, with 12 bases in between. CDR3 in amino acids: CASSRVGGEAFF. For the CDR3, the DNA is TGTGCCAGCAGCCGGGTGGGGGGTGAAGCTTTCTTT.

The genes are TRBV5-1 and TRBJ1-1; 10 nucleotides align to TRBD1. This CDR3 has 19 amino acids. The V gene end was trimmed by 0 bases and the J gene end by 3 bases; junction bases not matched to a gene: 14. CDR1 and CDR2 from the germline V gene are SGHRS and YFSETQ. The CDR3 nucleotides are TGCGCCAGCAGCTTGGCCTATTCCCGGGACAGGGGAAGTGACACTGAAGCTTTCTTT. It specifies CASSLAYSRDRGSDTEAFF.

V gene TRBV5-1 combines with J gene TRBJ2-7; 10 nucleotides agree with TRBD1. Germline values: CDR1 SGHRS, CDR2 YFSETQ. Trimming at V came to 0 bases and at J to 3 bases, leaving 6 bases not matched to a gene. The CDR3 totals 16 residues. This CDR3 reads CASSLGGTGAHYEQYF. For the CDR3, the DNA is TGCGCCAGCAGCTTGGGCGGGACAGGGGCCCACTACGAGCAGTACTTC.

This clone was detected many times. The CDR3 loop reads CASSLQGGLRSPLHF. DNA for the CDR3: TGTGCCAGCAGCCTACAGGGTGGGTTGAGATCACCCCTCCACTTT. The chain couples TRBV5-6 to TRBJ1-6; D may be TRBD1 (6 bases). Germline-derived CDR1 and CDR2 are SGHDT and YYEEEE. The germline V and J ends were trimmed by 4 bases and 10 bases, with 18 bases remaining between them. The CDR3 extends over 15 amino acids.

This rearrangement joins TRBV11-2 to TRBJ2-1; TRBD2 aligns across 8 bases. Losses at the gene ends were 5 bases for V and 3 bases for J; bases not matched to a gene: 9. The CDR3 totals 16 residues. Germline CDR1 is SGHAT and CDR2 is FQNNGV. CDR3 nucleotide sequence: TGTGCCAGCAGCACCAGTCTAGCGGGCTTCTACAATGAGCAGTTCTTC. Protein: CASSTSLAGFYNEQFF.